This T cell receptor beta chain was sequenced in a study of shared clonotypes between healthy human individuals. The CDR3 contains 14 residues. V was shortened by 5 bases and J by 2 bases, with 10 bases between the two germline ends. Germline CDR1 reads SEHNR; CDR2 reads FQNEAQ (reference sequence). Some clones are missing from TCRdb's copy, which holds only in-frame ones; the method was immunoSEQ multiplex PCR. This table holds 75,000 to 100,000 clones, around half found once. This clone was detected only a few times. The clonotype comes from a woman in her thirties or forties in good health. Some clones in this sample may be carry-over from other donors' samples. V is TRBV7-9 and J is TRBJ2-1; no firm D call. Input material: PBMCs. The CDR3 sequence: CASSHEGTYNEQFF. The CDR3 DNA is TGTGCCAGCAGCCACGAAGGAACCTACAATGAGCAGTTCTTC.